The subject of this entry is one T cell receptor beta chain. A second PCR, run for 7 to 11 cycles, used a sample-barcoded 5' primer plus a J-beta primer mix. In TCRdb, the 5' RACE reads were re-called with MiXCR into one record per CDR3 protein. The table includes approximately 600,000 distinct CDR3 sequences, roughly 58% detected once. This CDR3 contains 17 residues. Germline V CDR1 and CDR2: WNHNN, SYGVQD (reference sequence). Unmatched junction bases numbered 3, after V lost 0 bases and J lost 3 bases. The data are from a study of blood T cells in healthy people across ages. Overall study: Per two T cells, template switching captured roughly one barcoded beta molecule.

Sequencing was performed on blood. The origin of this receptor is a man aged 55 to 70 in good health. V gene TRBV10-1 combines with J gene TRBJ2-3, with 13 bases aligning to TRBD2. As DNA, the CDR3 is TGCGCCAGCAGTGAGTCGGGGACTAGCGGGGTTACAGATACGCAGTATTTT. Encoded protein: CASSESGTSGVTDTQYF.